This T cell receptor beta chain was obtained from a study of control samples from healthy donors and cancer patients. Method: immunoSEQ multiplex PCR; TCRdb's copy keeps in-frame clones and lacks some. Of approximately 81,000 clones in the sample, 94% were seen once. This CDR3 region has 12 residues. V was shortened by 1 base and J by 7 bases, with 7 bases between the two germline ends. Per the germline V gene, CDR1 is SGHAT and CDR2 is FQNNGV. The sequenced material came from blood. This chain links TRBV11-2 with TRBJ1-2; the D is unclear. This TCR derives from a woman between 18 and 29 years old in good health. The CDR3: CASSLGAVGYTF. The CDR3 DNA is TGTGCCAGCAGCTTAGGGGCAGTTGGCTACACCTTC.